This is a list of T cell receptor beta chains from one sample in a study of vaccination and CD4 T cells after COVID-19. One entry per CDR3 protein results from TCRdb running MiXCR on the PCR reads. The repertoire holds about 29,000 distinct CDR3 sequences, with around 49% as singletons. The sample consisted of CD4+ T cells from blood, taken about 7 months after SARS-CoV-2 vaccination. These TCRs come from a human donor who had recovered from COVID-19. CDR3s include the opening cysteine and the closing phenylalanine or tryptophan. A D gene is named only where the DNA matches it firmly. Not every row has a clone size; where given, it reads once, few, many or a size class.

d_call clone_size j_call v_call cdr3_nt cdr3_aa
NA NA TRBJ2-1 TRBV7-3 TGTGCCAGCAGCTACCAGGAGGGAGCCTACAATGAGCAGTTCTTC CASSYQEGAYNEQFF
TRBD1 NA TRBJ2-5 TRBV28 TGTGCCAGCAGTTTTGACAGGGGGTCTTGGGAGACCCAGTACTTC CASSFDRGSWETQYF
TRBD2 medium-sized TRBJ2-1 TRBV7-8 TGTGCCAGCAGCCCTAGCGGGAGGGCCCGCGGTGAGCAGTTCTTC CASSPSGRARGEQFF
NA few TRBJ1-5 TRBV7-9 TGTGCCAGCAGCCCGGCAGGGGGCAATCAGCCCCAGCATTTT CASSPAGGNQPQHF
NA NA TRBJ2-1 TRBV20-1 TGCAGTGCGCCGCGAGGTCAGGAGTACAATGAGCAGTTCTTC CSAPRGQEYNEQFF
NA once TRBJ1-2 TRBV15 TGTGCCACCAGAGGAAACTATGGCTACACCTTC CATRGNYGYTF
TRBD2 NA TRBJ2-2 TRBV11-3 TGTGCCAGCAGCCCCGGGGGACTAGCGGGAGTATTCGACACCGGGGAGCTGTTTTTT CASSPGGLAGVFDTGELFF
NA NA TRBJ2-7 TRBV6-1 TGTGCCAGCACCTCTGGGATCGGGCAGCAGTACTTC CASTSGIGQQYF
TRBD2 NA TRBJ2-1 TRBV20-1 TGCAGTGCTAAGTTCGCGGGAGGGAGCTCCTACAATGAGCAGTTCTTC CSAKFAGGSSYNEQFF
NA NA TRBJ2-2 TRBV6-1 TGTGCCAGCAGTATTCAGGACCCCGGGGAGCTGTTTTTT CASSIQDPGELFF
NA few TRBJ1-1 TRBV7-9 TGTGCCAGCAGCTTAAGGACAGACGAAGCTTTCTTT CASSLRTDEAFF
NA NA TRBJ2-7 TRBV7-2 TGTGCCAGCAGCTTAACCCACTACGAGCAGTACTTC CASSLTHYEQYF
NA few TRBJ2-3 TRBV6-1 TGTGCCAGCATCTTCGGGCGAAACGGTGGGGATACGCAGTATTTT CASIFGRNGGDTQYF
TRBD2 NA TRBJ2-5 TRBV28 TGTGCCAGCAGTTTGCTAGCGGGCCTCCAAGAGACCCAGTACTTC CASSLLAGLQETQYF
TRBD2 NA TRBJ2-3 TRBV7-2 TGTGCCAGCAGCCCCCTCGGACTAGCGGCTAGCACAGATACGCAGTATTTT CASSPLGLAASTDTQYF
TRBD2 few TRBJ2-3 TRBV20-1 TGCAGTGCAGAACGACAGGCGGGACTAGCGAGAACAGATACGCAGTATTTT CSAERQAGLARTDTQYF
NA once TRBJ2-5 TRBV7-8 TGTGCCAGCAGCTTAGACCGTGTGGAGACCCAGTACTTC CASSLDRVETQYF
TRBD2 NA TRBJ2-7 TRBV7-6 TGTGCCAGCAGCTTGGGGGGGGTCAGGGAGCAGTACTTC CASSLGGVREQYF
TRBD1 NA TRBJ2-3 TRBV2 TGTGCCAGCAGAGGGCAGGGGGCAAAAACGCAGTATTTT CASRGQGAKTQYF
TRBD1 NA TRBJ2-5 TRBV7-7 TGTGCCAGCAGCCCAGGGACAGGGGCAGGGAAGACCCAGTACTTC CASSPGTGAGKTQYF
NA NA TRBJ1-1 TRBV6-1 TGTGCCAGCAGCCCGACCCAGAGAACCACTGAAGCTTTCTTT CASSPTQRTTEAFF
TRBD2 few TRBJ2-1 TRBV24-1 TGTGCCACCAGTGCCCCTAGCGGGCAAGGAGATGGTGAGCAGTTCTTC CATSAPSGQGDGEQFF
NA few TRBJ1-5 TRBV28 TGTGCCAGCAGTTTGCACCAGGGAAGCAATCAGCCCCAGCATTTT CASSLHQGSNQPQHF
NA few TRBJ2-5 TRBV27 TGTGCCAGCAGTCGGTCTGGGAGTAAGACCCAGTACTTC CASSRSGSKTQYF
NA NA TRBJ1-1 TRBV20-1 TGCAGTGCTGCTTCAGATGAGCCCGAAGCTTTCTTT CSAASDEPEAFF
NA NA TRBJ1-2 TRBV6-1 TGTGCCAGCAGTGAAGGGTTTGAAGGGGATGGCTACACCTTC CASSEGFEGDGYTF
NA few TRBJ2-7 TRBV28 TGTGCCAGCAGCACCACCCAGACCGCCGAGCAGTACTTC CASSTTQTAEQYF
TRBD2 few TRBJ2-7 TRBV20-1 TGCAGTGCTAGAGACCGACTAGCGGGAGGTCTCTACGAGCAGTACTTC CSARDRLAGGLYEQYF
TRBD2 NA TRBJ2-3 TRBV6-1 TGTGCCAGCAGTGAAGACGGGACTAGCGGGAGGGCCTTAGGTACAGATACGCAGTATTTT CASSEDGTSGRALGTDTQYF
NA NA TRBJ2-1 TRBV20-1 TGCAGTGCTAGTAAGTTAGAGCCCGAGGGCCGGTCCTACAATGAGCAGTTCTTC CSASKLEPEGRSYNEQFF
NA NA TRBJ1-6 TRBV6-2/TRBV6-3 TGTGCCAGCAGTTACTCGTTGCTACCCCTCCACTTT CASSYSLLPLHF
NA NA TRBJ1-6 TRBV7-2 TGTGCCAGCAGCTCAGCGAACAGGGTCGTTTCACCCCTCCACTTT CASSSANRVVSPLHF
NA NA TRBJ2-3 TRBV12-3/TRBV12-4 TGTGCCAGCAGCCCAGGGGGGATCACAGATACGCAGTATTTT CASSPGGITDTQYF
TRBD2 NA TRBJ2-7 TRBV27 TGTGCCAGCAGTTTATCTGTCAGCGGGAGTTCTTACGAGCAGTACTTC CASSLSVSGSSYEQYF
TRBD2 NA TRBJ2-2 TRBV20-1 TGCAGTGCTATACACGCTAGCGGGAGGGCCGGCGGGGAGCTGTTTTTT CSAIHASGRAGGELFF
NA few TRBJ2-6 TRBV19 TGTGCCAGTAGTATGTTTGTGCCTGGGGCCAACGTCCTGACTTTC CASSMFVPGANVLTF
NA NA TRBJ2-2 TRBV7-2 TGTGCCAGCAGGCAGGAGTACACCGGGGAGCTGTTTTTT CASRQEYTGELFF
NA NA TRBJ2-7 TRBV2 TGTGCCAGCAGTTACTCCTACGAGCAGTACTTC CASSYSYEQYF
TRBD1 few TRBJ2-7 TRBV5-4 TGTGCCAGCAGCTTGGGACAGGGATCGTCCTACGAGCAGTACTTC CASSLGQGSSYEQYF
TRBD2 NA TRBJ2-3 TRBV7-9 TGTGCCAGCAGCCCCAACGGACTAGGAAGCACAGATACGCAGTATTTT CASSPNGLGSTDTQYF
TRBD2 few TRBJ2-7 TRBV20-1 TGCAGTGCTAGAGTGTTGGAGCGGGAGTCTTACGAGCAGTACTTC CSARVLERESYEQYF
TRBD2 few TRBJ2-7 TRBV6-2/TRBV6-3 TGTGCCAGCAGTTACAGAGGGACTACCCCCTACGAGCAGTACTTC CASSYRGTTPYEQYF
TRBD2 NA TRBJ2-7 TRBV20-1 TGCAGTGCCCGCGATTCCCGGACTAGCGGCTACTCCTACGAGCAGTACTTC CSARDSRTSGYSYEQYF
TRBD2 NA TRBJ2-7 TRBV6-4 TGTGCCAGCAGTGAATCCGGGACTAGCGGTTACGAGCAGTACTTC CASSESGTSGYEQYF